Listed below are T cell receptor beta chains from one sample, sequenced in a study of cytomegalovirus exposure and HLA in healthy donors. The repertoire was sequenced with immunoSEQ multiplex PCR; TCRdb's copy has only in-frame clones and lacks some. This sample has about 150,000 clones, with approximately 61% found just once. The sequenced material came from PBMCs. These TCRs come from a human donor in good health. Both conserved end residues are part of each CDR3. The D gene is left open where the match is weak. The size of a clone is reported for some rows only, either as once, few or many, or as a class for expanded clones.

j_call d_call v_call clone_size cdr3_aa cdr3_nt
TRBJ2-3 NA TRBV28 few CASSLCGDKTSTDTQYF TGTGCCAGCAGTTTATGCGGGGACAAGACTAGCACAGATACGCAGTATTTT
TRBJ2-2 NA TRBV4-1 NA CASSQSGQPNTGELFF TGCGCCAGCAGCCAATCCGGACAGCCGAACACCGGGGAGCTGTTTTTT
TRBJ2-7 TRBD1 TRBV6-6 NA CASSYSGQEYEQYF TGTGCCAGCAGTTACTCGGGACAGGAATACGAGCAGTACTTC
TRBJ2-7 TRBD2 TRBV25-1 NA CALPSRTGSSGSHYEQYF TGTGCCTTGCCATCGCGGACAGGGTCTAGCGGGAGTCACTACGAGCAGTACTTC
TRBJ2-5 TRBD2 TRBV7-9 NA CASSPLAGGRETQYF TGTGCCAGCAGCCCACTAGCGGGAGGCAGGGAGACCCAGTACTTC
TRBJ2-7 NA TRBV5-3 NA CARSPYEQYF TGTGCCAGAAGCCCGTACGAGCAGTACTTC
TRBJ1-1 NA TRBV15 few CATSRPREGNTEAFF TGTGCCACCAGCAGGCCCAGGGAAGGGAACACTGAAGCTTTCTTT
TRBJ2-3 TRBD2 TRBV7-6 NA CASSSSPGTRDTQYF TGTGCCAGCAGCTCAAGTCCCGGGACTAGGGATACGCAGTATTTT
TRBJ2-1 TRBD2 TRBV11-2 NA CASSLFVGEGINEQFF TGTGCCAGCAGCTTATTTGTCGGGGAGGGGATCAATGAGCAGTTCTTC
TRBJ1-2 TRBD1 TRBV18 few CASSPTGTGEAYGYTF TGTGCCAGCTCGCCGACCGGGACAGGGGAGGCCTATGGCTACACCTTC
TRBJ1-5 NA TRBV10-3 NA CAISLGGNQPQHF TGTGCCATCAGTCTAGGGGGCAATCAGCCCCAGCATTTT
TRBJ2-3 TRBD1 TRBV7-9 NA CASSPRGQGAGDTQYF TGTGCCAGCAGCCCTCGGGGACAGGGGGCCGGAGATACGCAGTATTTT
TRBJ2-3 TRBD2 TRBV5-4 NA CASSPSGGTDTQYF TGTGCCAGCAGCCCCAGCGGGGGCACAGATACGCAGTATTTT
TRBJ2-7 NA TRBV2 NA CASSVDGTPRYYEQYF TGTGCCAGCAGTGTAGACGGGACACCAAGATATTACGAGCAGTACTTC
TRBJ2-5 NA TRBV7-3 NA CASSLYQGRTQYF TGTGCCAGCAGCTTATACCAGGGGAGGACCCAGTACTTC
TRBJ1-1 TRBD1 TRBV12-5 NA CASGLVPGTGMNTEAFF TGTGCTAGTGGTTTGGTACCCGGGACAGGCATGAACACTGAAGCTTTCTTT
TRBJ2-1 NA TRBV5-1 few CASSLGYGEMYNEQFF TGCGCCAGCAGCTTGGGGTACGGGGAAATGTACAATGAGCAGTTCTTC
TRBJ2-3 TRBD1 TRBV9 NA CASSPRTGETDTQYF TGTGCCAGCAGCCCCCGTACAGGGGAGACAGATACGCAGTATTTT
TRBJ2-7 TRBD2 TRBV18 NA CASSPPSRAGGEQYF TGTGCCAGCTCACCACCGTCTCGAGCGGGAGGCGAGCAGTACTTC
TRBJ2-3 NA TRBV7-3 few CASSKSRDGTDTQYF TGTGCCAGCAGCAAATCGCGGGACGGGACAGATACGCAGTATTTT
TRBJ1-1 NA TRBV11-2 NA CASSLRGTMNTEAFF TGTGCCAGCAGCTTACGAGGCACCATGAACACTGAAGCTTTCTTT
TRBJ2-2 TRBD1 TRBV7-8 NA CASSFKPGQITGELFF TGTGCCAGCAGCTTCAAACCGGGACAGATCACCGGGGAGCTGTTTTTT
TRBJ2-7 NA TRBV7-8 NA CASSLMNRAEYEQYF TGTGCCAGCAGCTTAATGAACAGGGCCGAGTACGAGCAGTACTTC
TRBJ2-7 TRBD1 TRBV6-5 NA CASRASRGLSYGQYF TGTGCCAGCAGAGCGAGCAGGGGGCTCTCCTACGGGCAGTACTTC
TRBJ1-1 NA TRBV5-7 NA CAPDRTPEAFF TGTGCCCCCGATAGGACTCCTGAAGCTTTCTTT
TRBJ2-1 TRBD2 TRBV27 NA CASSRPGLGNNEQFF TGTGCCAGCAGTAGACCGGGACTAGGGAACAATGAGCAGTTCTTC
TRBJ2-7 TRBD1 TRBV6-5 NA CASQAPGTGVYAQYF TGTGCCAGCCAAGCCCCAGGGACAGGAGTTTACGCGCAGTACTTC
TRBJ1-1 NA TRBV7-9 NA CASLKGVNTEAFF TGTGCCAGTTTAAAGGGGGTGAACACTGAAGCTTTCTTT
TRBJ2-7 TRBD1 TRBV5-1 NA CASSLDRVKYEQYF TGCGCCAGCAGCCTCGACAGGGTAAAGTACGAGCAGTACTTC
TRBJ2-1 NA TRBV10-1 NA CASSKGGTYSNNEQFF TGCGCCAGCAGCAAAGGAGGGACTTATTCAAACAATGAGCAGTTCTTC
TRBJ2-5 NA TRBV12-1 once CASSFGPSGGETQYF TGTGCCAGCAGCTTTGGACCCTCAGGGGGAGAGACCCAGTACTTC
TRBJ2-1 TRBD1 TRBV29-1 NA CSVEGQGSYNEQFF TGCAGCGTTGAAGGACAGGGCTCCTACAATGAGCAGTTCTTC
TRBJ2-3 NA TRBV27 NA CASSSIAGFTDTQYF TGTGCCAGCAGTTCAATAGCAGGGTTCACAGATACGCAGTATTTT
TRBJ2-5 TRBD2 TRBV5-6 few CASSGGLAGGETQYF TGTGCCAGCAGCGGGGGACTAGCGGGAGGAGAGACCCAGTACTTC
TRBJ1-1 NA TRBV9 NA CASSAGVYLNTEAFF TGTGCCAGCAGCGCCGGGGTGTACCTGAACACTGAAGCTTTCTTT
TRBJ1-1 NA TRBV18 few CASSLQAYTEAFF TGTGCCAGCTCTCTCCAGGCCTACACTGAAGCTTTCTTT
TRBJ2-2 TRBD1 TRBV6-6 NA CASRTGGAAGELFF TGTGCCAGCAGGACAGGGGGCGCAGCCGGGGAGCTGTTTTTT
TRBJ2-7 TRBD2 TRBV4-1 NA CASSPHGGGLGYEQYF TGCGCCAGCAGCCCCCACGGGGGGGGATTGGGCTACGAGCAGTACTTC